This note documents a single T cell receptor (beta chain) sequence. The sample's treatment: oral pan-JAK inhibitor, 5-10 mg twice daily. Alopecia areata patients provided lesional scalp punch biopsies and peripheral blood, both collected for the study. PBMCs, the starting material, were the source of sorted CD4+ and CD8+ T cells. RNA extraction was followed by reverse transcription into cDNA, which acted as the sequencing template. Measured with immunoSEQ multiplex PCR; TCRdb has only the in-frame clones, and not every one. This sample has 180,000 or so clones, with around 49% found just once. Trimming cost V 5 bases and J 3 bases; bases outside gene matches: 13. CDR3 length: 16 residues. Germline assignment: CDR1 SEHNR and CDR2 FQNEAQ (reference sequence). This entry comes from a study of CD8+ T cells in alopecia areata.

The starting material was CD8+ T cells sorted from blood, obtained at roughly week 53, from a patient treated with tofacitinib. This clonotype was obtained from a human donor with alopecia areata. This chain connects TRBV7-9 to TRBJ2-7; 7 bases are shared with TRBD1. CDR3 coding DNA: TGTGCCAGCAGCCCTACCAACAGGGGTAGTGGCTACGAGCAGTACTTC. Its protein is CASSPTNRGSGYEQYF.